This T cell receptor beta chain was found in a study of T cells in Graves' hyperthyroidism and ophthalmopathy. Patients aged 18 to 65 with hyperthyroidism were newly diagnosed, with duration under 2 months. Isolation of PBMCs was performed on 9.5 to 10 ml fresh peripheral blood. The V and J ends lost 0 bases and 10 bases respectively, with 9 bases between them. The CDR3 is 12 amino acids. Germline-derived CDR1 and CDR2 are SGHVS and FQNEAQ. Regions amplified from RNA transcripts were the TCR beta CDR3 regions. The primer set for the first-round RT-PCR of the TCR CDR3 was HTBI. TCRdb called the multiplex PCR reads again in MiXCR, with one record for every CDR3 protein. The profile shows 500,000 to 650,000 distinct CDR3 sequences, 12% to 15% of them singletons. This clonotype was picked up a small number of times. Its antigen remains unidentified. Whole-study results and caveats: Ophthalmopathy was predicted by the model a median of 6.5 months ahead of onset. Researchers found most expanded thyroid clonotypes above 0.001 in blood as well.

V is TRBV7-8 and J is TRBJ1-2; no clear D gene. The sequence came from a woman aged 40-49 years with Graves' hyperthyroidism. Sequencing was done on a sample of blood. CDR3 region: CASSLAGVVYTF. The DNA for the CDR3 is TGTGCCAGCAGCTTAGCGGGTGTAGTCTACACCTTC.